The T cell receptor (beta chain) under discussion was sequenced for a study of blood T cell repertoires in COVID-19. Looking at the study overall: PBMCs, B-cell-depleted T cells, or T cells provided the cDNA or gDNA that made up the material.

Germline assignment: CDR1 MNHEY and CDR2 SVGAGI. The J segment lost 4 bases and the V segment lost 4 bases, leaving 2 bases of the junction unmatched. The CDR3 runs 15 residues. Method: immunoSEQ multiplex PCR; TCRdb's copy keeps in-frame clones and lacks some. The table shows fewer than 55,000 clones, with around nine tenths occurring only once. The rearrangement joins TRBV6-5 to TRBJ1-3; 12 bases are shared with TRBD1. The sequenced sample was peripheral blood. This receptor was identified in an older man with active or convalescent COVID-19. CDR3 DNA sequence: TGTGCCAGCAGTTGGGACAGGGGGCGAGGAAACACCATATATTTT. Translation gives CASSWDRGRGNTIYF.